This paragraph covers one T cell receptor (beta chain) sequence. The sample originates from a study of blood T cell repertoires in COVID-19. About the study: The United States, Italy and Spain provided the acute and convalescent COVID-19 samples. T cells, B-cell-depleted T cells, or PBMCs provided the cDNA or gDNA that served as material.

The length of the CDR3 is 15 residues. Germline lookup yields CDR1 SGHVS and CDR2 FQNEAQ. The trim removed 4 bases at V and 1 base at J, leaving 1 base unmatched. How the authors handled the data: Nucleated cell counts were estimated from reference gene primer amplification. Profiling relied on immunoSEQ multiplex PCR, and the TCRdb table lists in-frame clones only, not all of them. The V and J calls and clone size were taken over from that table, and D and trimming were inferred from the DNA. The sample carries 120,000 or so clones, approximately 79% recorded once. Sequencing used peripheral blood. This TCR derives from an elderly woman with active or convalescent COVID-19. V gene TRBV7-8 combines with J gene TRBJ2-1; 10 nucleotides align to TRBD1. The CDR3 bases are TGTGCCAGCAGCTGGGACAGGGGTTCCTACAATGAGCAGTTCTTC. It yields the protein CASSWDRGSYNEQFF.